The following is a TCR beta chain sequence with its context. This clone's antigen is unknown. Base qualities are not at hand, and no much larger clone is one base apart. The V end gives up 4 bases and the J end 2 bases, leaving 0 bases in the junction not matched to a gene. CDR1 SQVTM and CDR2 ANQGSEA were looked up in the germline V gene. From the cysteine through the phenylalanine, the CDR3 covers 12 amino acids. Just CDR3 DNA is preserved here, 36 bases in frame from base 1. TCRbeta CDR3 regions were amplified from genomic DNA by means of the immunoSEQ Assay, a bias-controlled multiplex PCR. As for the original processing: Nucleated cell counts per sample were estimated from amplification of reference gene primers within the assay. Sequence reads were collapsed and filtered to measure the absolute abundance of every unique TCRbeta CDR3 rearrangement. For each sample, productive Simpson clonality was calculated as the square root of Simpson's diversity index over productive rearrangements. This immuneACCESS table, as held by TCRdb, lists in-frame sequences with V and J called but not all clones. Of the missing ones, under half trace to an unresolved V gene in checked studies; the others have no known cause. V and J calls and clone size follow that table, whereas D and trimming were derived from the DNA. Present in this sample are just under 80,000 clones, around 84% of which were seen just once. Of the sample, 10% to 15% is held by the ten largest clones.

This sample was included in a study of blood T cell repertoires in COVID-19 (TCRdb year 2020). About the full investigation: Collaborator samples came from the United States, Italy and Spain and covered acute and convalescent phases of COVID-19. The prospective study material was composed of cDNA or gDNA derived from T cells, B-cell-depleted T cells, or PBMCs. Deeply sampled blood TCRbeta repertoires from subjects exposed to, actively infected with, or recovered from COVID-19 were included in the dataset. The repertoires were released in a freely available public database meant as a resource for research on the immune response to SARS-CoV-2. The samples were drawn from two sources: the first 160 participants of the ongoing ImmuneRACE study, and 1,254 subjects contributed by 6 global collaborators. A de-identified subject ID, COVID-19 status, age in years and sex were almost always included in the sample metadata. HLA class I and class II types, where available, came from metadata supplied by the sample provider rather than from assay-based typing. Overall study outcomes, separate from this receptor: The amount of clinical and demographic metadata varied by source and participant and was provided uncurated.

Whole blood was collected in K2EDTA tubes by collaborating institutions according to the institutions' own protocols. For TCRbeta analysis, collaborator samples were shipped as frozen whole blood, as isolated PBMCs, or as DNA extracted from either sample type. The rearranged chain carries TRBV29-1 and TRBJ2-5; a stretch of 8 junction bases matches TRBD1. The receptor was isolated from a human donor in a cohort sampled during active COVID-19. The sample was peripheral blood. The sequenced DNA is TGCAGCGTTGGGACAGGGCAAGAGACCCAGTACTTC. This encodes CSVGTGQETQYF.